The 20 T cell receptor beta chains below come from one sample, sequenced in a study of T cell repertoires in cytomegalovirus infection. Their antigens remain unidentified. TCRdb passed the reads through MiXCR, listing each CDR3 protein once. The sample has hundreds of thousands of distinct CDR3 sequences, approximately 30% seen once; the top ten hold roughly 13%. The sequencing here drew on cultured CD8+ T cells from PBMCs, taken from culture after CMV antigen stimulation. These TCRs come from a human donor in good health (CMV status not recorded). Some clones in this sample may be carry-over from other donors' samples.

The chain carries TRBV25-1 and TRBJ2-1, with a possible D match to TRBD1 (6 bases). This CDR3 contains 14 residues. V lost 3 bases to trimming and J lost 8 bases, with 14 bases between them. The germline gives CDR1 MGHDK, CDR2 SYGVNS. The CDR3 spells CASSDYREGDEQFF. CDR3 DNA sequence: TGTGCCAGCAGTGATTACAGGGAAGGGGATGAGCAGTTCTTC.

The chain carries TRBV19 and TRBJ2-2, with D perhaps assigned TRBD1 or TRBD2 (5 bases each). Trimming took 4 bases from V and 6 from J, leaving 15 bases between them. Germline CDR1 is LNHDA and CDR2 is SQIVND (reference sequence). CDR3 length equals 15 residues. The CDR3 here is CASSKSRDGPGELFF. DNA of the CDR3: TGTGCCAGTAGTAAATCCAGGGACGGCCCCGGGGAGCTGTTTTTT.

This clonotype came up many times. The rearrangement joins TRBV7-6 to TRBJ1-1, with TRBD1 identical over 8 bases. The CDR3 is 12 amino acids. The V and J ends lost 9 bases and 5 bases, in that order; junction bases with no gene match: 5. Germline loops: CDR1 SGHVS, CDR2 FNYEAQ. CDR3 nucleotides: TGTGCCAGTCAGGGGGCGGGAACTGAAGCTTTCTTT. Its protein is CASQGAGTEAFF.

This clonotype has just one count. The chain recombines TRBV27 with TRBJ2-7; D may be TRBD2 (7 bases). Germline V gives CDR1 MNHEY, CDR2 SMNVEV (reference sequence). This CDR3 is built from 14 residues. V gave up 5 bases and J gave up 4 bases, with 15 bases separating them. The CDR3 spells CASSGRGTTYEQYF. In DNA, the CDR3 is TGTGCCAGCAGTGGGAGGGGGACCACTTACGAGCAGTACTTC.

The V gene is TRBV12-3 or TRBV12-4, the J gene TRBJ2-7; TRBD1 matches 7 bases. After removal of 3 bases from V and 5 bases from J, the junction contained 7 bases not matched to a gene. This CDR3 is 14 amino acids long. CDR3 amino acids: CASSLTGFDDEQYF. CDR3 bases: TGTGCCAGCAGTTTGACAGGGTTTGACGACGAGCAGTACTTC.

The rearrangement joins TRBV7-8 to TRBJ2-3; no clear D gene. Germline CDR1 is SGHVS and CDR2 is FQNEAQ. The ends were cut back, 0 bases at V and 3 bases at J, with 13 bases in the middle. This CDR3 is built from 16 residues. The CDR3 reads CASSLAASSLTDTQYF. The CDR3 DNA sequence: TGTGCCAGCAGCTTAGCGGCAAGTTCATTAACAGATACGCAGTATTTT.

This chain links TRBV11-2 with TRBJ2-5, with D perhaps matching TRBD1 or TRBD2 (5 bases each). The CDR3 sequence is 14 residues long. Germline-derived CDR1 and CDR2 are SGHAT and FQNNGV. Trimming stripped 6 bases from V and 0 bases from J, with 11 bases between. CDR3 in amino acids: CASSSGTYQETQYF. The CDR3 nucleotides are TGTGCCAGCAGTTCCGGGACCTACCAAGAGACCCAGTACTTC. The variable domain in full, completed from reference TRBV11-2 and TRBJ2-5, reads EAGVAQSPRYKIIEKRQSVAFWCNPISGHATLYWYQQILGQGPKLLIQFQNNGVVDDSQLPKDRFSAERLKGVDSTLKIQPAKLEDSAVYLCASSSGTYQETQYFGPGTRLLVL.

This clonotype was counted a single time. CDR3 residues: CASSEAQGASAGYTF. CDR3 nucleotides: TGTGCCAGCAGTGAAGCGCAGGGGGCCTCTGCTGGCTACACCTTC. V is TRBV2 and J is TRBJ1-2; 8 bases agree with TRBD1. The J segment lost 7 bases and the V segment lost 0 bases, leaving 7 bases of the junction unmatched. CDR1 is SNHLY, CDR2 FYNNEI, per germline. The CDR3 is made up of 15 amino acids.

This chain uses TRBV6-2 or TRBV6-3 with TRBJ2-7; D gene unclear. Trimming took off 10 bases at V and 2 bases at J, with 12 bases between the two ends. Germline values: CDR1 MNHEY, CDR2 SVGEGT. This CDR3 has 12 residues. The CDR3 loop is CATIADTYEQYF. In DNA, the CDR3 is TGTGCCACAATCGCCGATACCTACGAGCAGTACTTC.

V usage is TRBV19 and J usage is TRBJ2-6, with D possibly matching TRBD1 (6 bases). V was shortened by 5 bases and J by 3 bases, with 20 bases between the two germline ends. Germline V gene data show CDR1 as LNHDA and CDR2 as SQIVND (reference sequence). The CDR3 is 18 amino acids. This chain's CDR3 is CASSLRQALLGGANVLTF. DNA for the CDR3: TGTGCCAGTAGTCTAAGACAGGCCCTTCTCGGTGGGGCCAACGTCCTGACTTTC.

This chain connects TRBV14 to TRBJ2-2; D uncertain. Deletions cut 0 bases from V and 1 base from J, with 24 bases between. Germline V gene sequence: CDR1 SGHDN, CDR2 FVKESK. The CDR3 length is 21 residues. The CDR3 protein is CASSQEHQLILVPLNTGELFF. CDR3 nucleotides: TGTGCCAGCAGCCAAGAACATCAATTGATATTGGTACCGCTGAACACCGGGGAGCTGTTTTTT.

This chain uses TRBV9 with TRBJ2-3; 7 positions match TRBD2. Germline V CDR1 and CDR2: SGDLS, YYNGEE. The CDR3 spans 14 residues. Trimming removed 4 bases from V and 6 bases from J; junction bases left unmatched: 8. The CDR3 DNA sequence: TGTGCCAGCAGCCCGCCGGGGGGTCGGGATACGCAGTATTTT. Its translation: CASSPPGGRDTQYF.

This clonotype was seen a handful of times. The chain has TRBV4-1 and TRBJ2-1; weak D call: TRBD2 (7 bases). The CDR3 is 16 amino acids. The V end lost 1 base, the J end lost 7 bases, and 17 bases lay between the germline ends. Germline-derived CDR1 and CDR2 are MGHRA and YSYEKL. CDR3 protein: CASSQVAWGGPNEQFF. Here the CDR3 DNA reads TGCGCCAGCAGCCAAGTAGCGTGGGGGGGCCCGAATGAGCAGTTCTTC.

V gene TRBV27 combines with J gene TRBJ2-7; tentatively, D is TRBD1 (6 bases). This CDR3 is built from 16 residues. V lost 0 bases and J lost 4, with 16 bases in between. Germline V gene lookup returns CDR1 MNHEY and CDR2 SMNVEV (reference sequence). Written as DNA, the CDR3 is TGTGCCAGCAGTTTATCGAGGGGGAACCGGTTTTACGAGCAGTACTTC. It encodes CASSLSRGNRFYEQYF.

This chain connects TRBV4-3 to TRBJ1-4, with D unresolved. This CDR3 has 14 residues. Germline V gives CDR1 LGHNA, CDR2 YSLEER. V lost 1 base, J lost 8 bases, and 11 bases lay in between. The CDR3: CASSQGLADEKLFF. Written as DNA, the CDR3 is TGCGCCAGCAGCCAAGGATTGGCTGACGAAAAACTGTTTTTT.

V is TRBV29-1 and J is TRBJ2-2; 9 bases are a match to TRBD1. V lost 5 bases to trimming and J lost 5 bases; unmatched junction nucleotides: 6. Germline V gene sequence: CDR1 SQVTM, CDR2 ANQGSEA. CDR3 length: 14 residues. The CDR3 sequence: CSVQGTGKTGELFF. The CDR3 DNA reads TGCAGCGTTCAAGGGACAGGGAAAACCGGGGAGCTGTTTTTT.

This clonotype was picked up a small number of times. V gene TRBV6-5 combines with J gene TRBJ1-2; possible D gene TRBD1, 6 bases. Trimming left V 7 bases short and J 1 base short, with 13 bases between. The CDR3 length is 14 residues. From germline, CDR1 is MNHEY and CDR2 SVGAGI. CDR3 DNA: TGTGCCAGCACCTCAGGGGTTCTTAACTATGGCTACACCTTC. Protein sequence: CASTSGVLNYGYTF.

This clonotype showed up many times. The genes are TRBV6-5 and TRBJ2-1; no clear D. The CDR3 contains 18 residues. Germline V gene lookup returns CDR1 MNHEY and CDR2 SVGAGI. Deletions cut 4 bases from V and 1 base from J, with 20 bases between. CDR3 protein: CASSSNKPAEPSYNEQFF. The CDR3 DNA reads TGTGCCAGCAGTTCCAACAAGCCTGCAGAACCTTCCTACAATGAGCAGTTCTTC.

This clonotype was recorded a few times. The J gene is TRBJ1-6, the V gene TRBV6-1; tentatively, D is TRBD1 (6 bases). CDR1 is MNHNS, CDR2 SASEGT, per germline. CDR3 length: 16 residues. V gave up 2 bases and J gave up 8 bases, with 16 bases separating them. This chain's CDR3 is CASSEIYRTDDSPLHF. The CDR3 DNA sequence: TGTGCCAGCAGTGAAATTTACAGGACAGACGATTCACCCCTCCACTTT.

V is TRBV2 and J is TRBJ2-1, with D possibly matching TRBD1 (5 bases). The CDR3 totals 14 residues. V was pared by 6 bases and J by 4 bases, with 13 bases between. The V gene's germline CDR1 is SNHLY and CDR2 FYNNEI. This chain's CDR3 is CASSRRQSYNEQFF. The CDR3 DNA sequence: TGTGCCAGCAGCCGTAGACAGAGTTACAATGAGCAGTTCTTC.